A single TCR beta chain is shown here with its context. The V end was cut by 5 bases, the J end by 3 bases, with 11 bases between. The CDR3 is 12 amino acids. From germline, CDR1 is SQVTM and CDR2 ANQGSEA. In the original analysis: How many nucleated cells were present was estimated from reference gene primer amplification. Generated by immunoSEQ multiplex PCR, the TCRdb table keeps only in-frame clones and is missing some. The V and J calls and the clone size are those of that table, but D and trimming were determined from the DNA. Counted here are 80,000 to 100,000 clones, around 75% occurring once; the ten biggest clones make up roughly a quarter. These data originate in a study of blood T cell repertoires in COVID-19. Overall study context: The origin of the acute and convalescent COVID-19 samples was the United States, Italy and Spain. PBMCs, B-cell-depleted T cells, or T cells provided the cDNA or gDNA that made up the material.

The TCR originated in a man aged 70 or older with acute or convalescent COVID-19. The sample was peripheral blood. The chain recombines TRBV29-1 with TRBJ2-7, with D maybe TRBD2 (6 bases). The CDR3 loop is CSVYSGGYEQYF. The DNA for the CDR3 is TGCAGCGTTTACTCCGGGGGCTACGAGCAGTACTTC.